One sample yielded the 6 T cell receptor beta chains listed below, sequenced in a study of blood T cell repertoires in COVID-19. Produced via immunoSEQ multiplex PCR; TCRdb's table is partial and in-frame only. The profile shows tens of thousands of clones, roughly 80% of them singletons. Material for sequencing was peripheral blood. The receptors shown here come from a man aged 80 or over with active or convalescent COVID-19.

This clone was seen a handful of times. The chain links TRBV11-2 to TRBJ1-5; 7 positions match TRBD1. V trimming: 1 base; J trimming: 2 bases; junction bases outside the gene matches: 5. Germline-derived CDR1 and CDR2 are SGHAT and FQNNGV. The CDR3 totals 16 residues. The CDR3 DNA sequence: TGTGCCAGCAGCTTAGCGGCAGGGGGAGGCAATCAGCCCCAGCATTTT. Its translation is CASSLAAGGGNQPQHF.

The gene calls are TRBV10-3 and TRBJ1-4; D ambiguous. Trimming took off 2 bases at V and 4 bases at J, with 8 bases between the two ends. Per the germline V gene, CDR1 is ENHRY and CDR2 is SYGVKD. This CDR3 has 14 amino acids. CDR3 residues: CAISEGRDNEKLFF. DNA of the CDR3: TGTGCCATCAGTGAGGGGAGGGATAATGAAAAACTGTTTTTT.

This clone was seen more than once but under ten times. The rearrangement uses TRBV3-1 (or the pseudogene TRBV3-2) and TRBJ1-2; possible D gene TRBD1, 6 bases. Trimming stripped 2 bases from V and 0 bases from J, with 22 bases between. In germline, CDR1 is LGHDT, CDR2 YNNKEL (reference sequence). This CDR3 has 19 amino acids. The CDR3 loop reads CASSQTPWGTLKANYGYTF. DNA of the CDR3: TGTGCCAGCAGCCAAACCCCCTGGGGGACACTGAAAGCTAACTATGGCTACACCTTC.

V usage is TRBV12-3 or TRBV12-4 and J usage is TRBJ1-5; tentatively, D is TRBD1 (5 bases). CDR3 length equals 13 residues. Deletions cut 4 bases from V and 6 bases from J, with 10 bases between. This chain's CDR3 is CASSYSGIQPQHF. CDR3 in DNA: TGTGCCAGCAGTTACTCAGGGATTCAGCCCCAGCATTTT.

CDR3 in amino acids: CASGLVQNTEAFF. In nucleotides, the CDR3 is TGTGCTAGTGGTTTGGTACAGAACACTGAAGCTTTCTTT. This rearrangement joins TRBV12-5 to TRBJ1-1; no clear D. CDR3 length: 13 amino acids. V lost 0 bases and J 1 base, leaving 3 bases between the germline ends. The germline V gene encodes CDR1 LGHNT and CDR2 FRNRAP.

The gene calls are TRBV24-1 and TRBJ1-4, with TRBD1 identical over 9 bases. CDR3 length: 16 amino acids. V lost 7 bases, J lost 8 bases, and 13 bases stayed unmatched. The germline V gene has CDR1 KGHDR and CDR2 SFDVKD. The CDR3 region is CATSAHPGQGREKLFF. The CDR3 bases are TGTGCCACCAGCGCCCATCCGGGACAGGGCAGGGAAAAACTGTTTTTT.